Following are 5 T cell receptor beta chains from one sample sequenced in a study of cytomegalovirus exposure and HLA in healthy donors. A multiplex PCR was run with 60 Vbeta primers and 13 Jbeta primers. The table came from immunoSEQ multiplex PCR; TCRdb's copy has only in-frame clones and leaves some out. Found here are about 170,000 clones, around 80% of them singletons; the top ten hold about 1.2%. Sequencing was done on a sample of PBMCs. The source of these receptors is a boy aged 2 to 10 in good health and CMV-seronegative.

This chain links TRBV18 with TRBJ1-1; TRBD1 might be the D (6 bases). The germline V and J ends were trimmed by 8 bases and 1 base, with 11 bases remaining between them. CDR3 length: 13 residues. Germline V gives CDR1 KGHSH, CDR2 LQKENI. Written as DNA, the CDR3 is TGTGCCAGCCAGACAGGATCGAACACTGAAGCTTTCTTT. Translation: CASQTGSNTEAFF.

The rearrangement joins TRBV5-4 to TRBJ1-2; no reliable D call. Germline V gives CDR1 SGHNT, CDR2 YYREEE (reference sequence). CDR3 size: 15 residues. Trimming took off 0 bases at V and 0 bases at J, with 9 bases between the two ends. DNA of the CDR3: TGTGCCAGCAGCTTGGGAGGAATTACTAACTATGGCTACACCTTC. Translated: CASSLGGITNYGYTF.

This rearrangement joins TRBV7-9 to TRBJ2-7; 7 positions match TRBD2. V dropped 2 bases and J dropped 2; count of bases not matched to a gene: 3. Germline-derived CDR1 and CDR2 are SEHNR and FQNEAQ (reference sequence). The CDR3 totals 14 residues. The CDR3 nucleotides are TGTGCCAGCAGCTTATTGGGGGGGGCCTACGAGCAGTACGTC. Encoded protein: CASSLLGGAYEQYV.

The V gene is TRBV6-1, the J gene TRBJ2-7, with TRBD2 as a possible D gene (7 bases). This CDR3 has 14 amino acids. Looked up from germline, CDR1 is MNHNS and CDR2 is SASEGT. Trimming left V 6 bases short and J 6 bases short, with 18 bases between. Here the CDR3 reads CASRPGGGGGEQYV. CDR3 nucleotide sequence: TGTGCCAGCAGACCCGGAGGGGGGGGCGGCGAGCAGTACGTC.

The gene calls are TRBV6-4 and TRBJ2-1, with 12 nucleotides matching TRBD2. V lost 6 bases to trimming and J lost 4 bases; unmatched junction nucleotides: 4. Germline V gene data show CDR1 as MRHNA and CDR2 as SNTAGT. This CDR3 region has 15 residues. CDR3 sequence: CASSLTSGSYNEQFF. The CDR3 nucleotides read TGTGCCAGCAGCCTGACTAGCGGGAGTTACAATGAGCAGTTCTTC.